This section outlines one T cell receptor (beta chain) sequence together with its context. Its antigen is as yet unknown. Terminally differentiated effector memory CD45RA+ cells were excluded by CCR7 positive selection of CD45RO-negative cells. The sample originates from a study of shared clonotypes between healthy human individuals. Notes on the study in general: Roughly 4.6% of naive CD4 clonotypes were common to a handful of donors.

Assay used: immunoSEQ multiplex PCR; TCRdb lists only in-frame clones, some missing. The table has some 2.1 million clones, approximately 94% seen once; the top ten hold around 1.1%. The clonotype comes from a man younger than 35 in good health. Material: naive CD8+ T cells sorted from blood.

The CDR3 loop reads CASTQGILLYEQYF. In DNA, the CDR3 is TGTGCCAGTACCCAAGGGATCCTACTCTACGAGCAGTACTTC. The V and J genes are TRBV13 and TRBJ2-7; no definite D call. Germline CDR1 and CDR2: PRHDT and FYEKMQ (reference sequence). The CDR3 contains 14 residues. With 9 bases removed from V and 3 bases from J, the gap between germline ends came to 18 bases.